This is a list of T cell receptor beta chains from one sample in a study of CD8 T cells in Susac syndrome. A single record per CDR3 protein comes from TCRdb applying MiXCR to the immunoSEQ multiplex PCR reads. The sample has about 190,000 distinct CDR3 sequences, about 91% seen once. Sequencing was performed on CD4+ T cells from PBMCs. The receptors come from a human donor with Susac syndrome. Both conserved end residues are trimmed from each CDR3.

>TRBV5-1|TRBJ2-2
ASSSGTSVSTGELF
>TRBV7-8|TRBJ2-5
ASSPHQGQQEETQY
>TRBV20-1|TRBJ2-3
SAPVAGGPPDTQY
>TRBV24-1|TRBJ1-5
ATSVPVGRNHSNQPQH
>TRBV9|TRBJ2-2
ASSSRQASFITGELF
>TRBV19|TRBJ2-2
ASRWGLATGELF
>TRBV5-1|TRBJ1-1
ASSFNRFMNTEAF
>TRBV20-1|TRBJ1-1
SAGDSGMNTEAF
>TRBV2|TRBJ2-7
ASSEALVSSYEQY
>TRBV20-1|TRBJ1-2
SAQQGQGNVYT
>TRBV20-1|TRBJ1-4
SASLRRDEKLF
>TRBV2|TRBJ2-2
ASSELDTNTGELF
>TRBV6-5|TRBJ2-7
ASSYRSNSYEQY
>TRBV7-3|TRBJ2-2
ASSLRLAGLANTGELF
>TRBV27|TRBJ1-4
ASSPSGFEKLF
>TRBV29-1|TRBJ1-2
SGGESGSGYT
>TRBV6-5|TRBJ2-5
ASSYSGTVETQY
>TRBV6-2/TRBV6-3|TRBJ1-6
ASSSRGGVLLPLH
>TRBV3-1|TRBJ1-2
ASSREAGRNGYT
>TRBV7-8|TRBJ2-7
ASSRSVAGGYEQY
>TRBV3-1|TRBJ1-5
ASSGPGTGNQPQH
>TRBV11-1|TRBJ1-6
ASSLFGTGANSPLH
>TRBV5-1|TRBJ1-4
ASSFQGAGEKLF
>TRBV18|TRBJ2-7
ASSRGEPYEQY
>TRBV5-1|TRBJ1-2
ASSLAEGMRYT
>TRBV25-1|TRBJ2-5
ASNDRGLGRETQY
>TRBV7-9|TRBJ2-3
ASSLVSEDTQY
>TRBV20-1|TRBJ2-1
SARDAGESYNEQF
>TRBV20-1|TRBJ1-2
SAREVNSLNYGYT
>TRBV20-1|TRBJ2-7
SARFPDSYEQY
>TRBV6-2/TRBV6-3|TRBJ1-2
ASSRNYGYT
>TRBV5-1|TRBJ2-7
ASSFGQGKYEQY
>TRBV12-3/TRBV12-4|TRBJ2-6
ASSLEFSGANVLT
>TRBV6-1|TRBJ2-7
ASSEAGTSVDEQY
>TRBV7-2|TRBJ2-3
ASSSGLSTDTQY